A selection of T cell receptor beta chains follows, all from one sample in a study of blood T cell repertoires in COVID-19. Repertoires were generated with immunoSEQ multiplex PCR, while TCRdb's copy carries only in-frame clones and drops some. This sample has tens of thousands of clones, with about 77% found just once. The specimen was peripheral blood. These receptors originate from an older man with COVID-19, enrolled during active disease. Each CDR3 is given with its conserved first and last residue. Fields, in order: clone size, D gene, J gene, V gene, CDR3 DNA, CDR3 protein. A D gene is named only where the DNA matches it firmly. For some rows the clone size is stated as once, few or many, or as a class when expanded; others skip it.

>NA|NA|TRBJ1-1|TRBV6-5
TGTGCCAGCAGTTATATTACACCGAACACTGAAGCTTTCTTT
CASSYITPNTEAFF
>NA|TRBD1|TRBJ2-6|TRBV6-2/TRBV6-3
TGTGCCAGCAGTCTACAGGGGTCTGGGGCCAACGTCCTGACTTTC
CASSLQGSGANVLTF
>NA|NA|TRBJ1-2|TRBV20-1
TGCAGTGCTAGTAGACAGCTCAGTGACTATGGCTACACCTTC
CSASRQLSDYGYTF
>NA|NA|TRBJ2-3|TRBV29-1
TGCAGCGCCGACGGGGGCACAGATACGCAGTATTTT
CSADGGTDTQYF
>NA|NA|TRBJ2-3|TRBV9
TGTGCCAGCAGCGTGGGGCCCGGGAGCACAGATACGCAGTATTTT
CASSVGPGSTDTQYF
>NA|NA|TRBJ1-6|TRBV6-5
TGTGCCAGCAGTAGGGAGAATAATTCACCCCTCCACTTT
CASSRENNSPLHF
>NA|NA|TRBJ1-2|TRBV2
TGTGCCAGCAGCGAGGAGCTTTATGGCTACACCTTC
CASSEELYGYTF
>NA|TRBD1|TRBJ1-5|TRBV27
TGTGCCAGCAGCCAACAGGGGTTCGCCCGGCATCAGCCCCAGCATTTT
CASSQQGFARHQPQHF
>once|NA|TRBJ1-2|TRBV5-6
TGTGCCAGCAGCTTGCAGGGAAGTTATGGCTACACCTTC
CASSLQGSYGYTF
>NA|NA|TRBJ1-5|TRBV12-2
TGTGCAAGTCGCTCAGGGGGTCAGCCCCAGCATTTT
CASRSGGQPQHF
>NA|NA|TRBJ1-1|TRBV6-5
TGTGCCAGCAGGCGAGGGGGTACTGACACTGAAGCTTTCTTT
CASRRGGTDTEAFF
>once|TRBD1|TRBJ1-2|TRBV7-9
TGTGCCAGCAGCTTAACAGGGGGCTCCCATGGCTACACCTTC
CASSLTGGSHGYTF
>NA|TRBD1|TRBJ1-6|TRBV5-4
TGTGCCAGCAGCCGCTTTGACAGGGTTCATAATTCACCCCTCCACTTT
CASSRFDRVHNSPLHF
>NA|TRBD1|TRBJ2-7|TRBV6-6
TGTGCCAGCAACCCGGGACAGGGATCCTACGAGCAGTACTTC
CASNPGQGSYEQYF
>NA|NA|TRBJ1-6|TRBV4-3
TGCGCCAGCAGCCGAGGACACGATTCACCCCTCCACTTT
CASSRGHDSPLHF
>once|NA|TRBJ2-6|TRBV5-4
TGTGCCACCGATAATAGCTCTGGGGCCAACGTCCTGACTTTC
CATDNSSGANVLTF
>NA|TRBD2|TRBJ2-3|TRBV5-1
TGCGCCAGCAGCTTGGGGGACTATGGGCGCACAGATACGCAGTATTTT
CASSLGDYGRTDTQYF
>NA|NA|TRBJ2-3|TRBV12-2
TGTGCAAGTCGCTCCCAGCTTCTAGCGCCCTGCACAGATACGCAGTATTTT
CASRSQLLAPCTDTQYF
>NA|TRBD1|TRBJ1-2|TRBV6-5
TGTGCCAGCAGGCCTCAGGGGGCTCGGGGCTACACCTTC
CASRPQGARGYTF
>NA|TRBD2|TRBJ2-7|TRBV9
TGTGCCAGCAGCCCAGTGGGAGGGATATACGAGCAGTACTTC
CASSPVGGIYEQYF
>NA|NA|TRBJ1-4|TRBV15
TGTGCCACCAGCAGAGATAGTGGGGCGGCTAATGAAAAACTGTTTTTT
CATSRDSGAANEKLFF
>NA|TRBD1|TRBJ2-5|TRBV19
TGTGCCAGTAGTATCCGAAGACAGGGCCAAGAGACCCAGTACTTC
CASSIRRQGQETQYF
>NA|NA|TRBJ1-3|TRBV18
TGTGCCAGCTCACCATCTCAGGTCAACTCTGGAAACACCATATATTTT
CASSPSQVNSGNTIYF
>NA|TRBD1|TRBJ2-5|TRBV30
TGTGCCTGGAGTGTCCAGGGGGCACGAGAGACCCAGTACTTC
CAWSVQGARETQYF
>NA|TRBD1|TRBJ1-5|TRBV29-1
TGCAGCGTTGCGGGGACAGTAAATCAGCCCCAGCATTTT
CSVAGTVNQPQHF
>NA|TRBD2|TRBJ2-3|TRBV6-2/TRBV6-3
TGTGCCAGCAGCCATCGCTTTAGCGGGAGAGGAACAGATACGCAGTATTTT
CASSHRFSGRGTDTQYF
>NA|NA|TRBJ2-5|TRBV7-2
TGTGCCAGCAGCTTTGACAGTAATAAAGAGACCCAGTACTTC
CASSFDSNKETQYF
>NA|NA|TRBJ2-5|TRBV7-2
TGTGCCAGCAGCTCAGGACAGCTTAGTAAGACCCAGTACTTC
CASSSGQLSKTQYF
>NA|TRBD2|TRBJ2-7|TRBV6-6
TGTGCCAGCAGTTACCGACTAGCGGACTCCTACGAGCAGTACTTC
CASSYRLADSYEQYF
>NA|NA|TRBJ2-3|TRBV7-2
TGTGCCAGCAGCTTTAGGGGGGATACGCAGTATTTT
CASSFRGDTQYF
>NA|TRBD1|TRBJ2-5|TRBV6-1
TGTGCCAGCAGTGGCCCCGGGACAGGGGTGGGGGAGACCCAGTACTTC
CASSGPGTGVGETQYF